What follows are 5 T cell receptor beta chains derived from one specimen sequenced in a study of blood T cell repertoires in COVID-19. Sequencing used immunoSEQ multiplex PCR; TCRdb keeps in-frame clones, though not all of them. The sample has about 63,000 clones, more than 80% seen once. The specimen sequenced was PBMCs or T cells enriched from blood (not recorded which). The receptors come from a woman aged 40 to 50 with acute COVID-19.

The table lists this clone with a few counts. The rearrangement links TRBV19 to TRBJ2-1; 8 bases are shared with TRBD1. The CDR3 covers 15 residues. V lost 7 bases and J lost 0; bases outside the gene matches: 5. Germline V gives CDR1 LNHDA, CDR2 SQIVND (reference sequence). CDR3 nucleotides: TGTGCCAGTAAGGGGGACAGGTCCTCCTACAATGAGCAGTTCTTC. Translation: CASKGDRSSYNEQFF. The entire variable domain, with the rest obtained from reference TRBV19 and TRBJ2-1, is as follows: DGGITQSPKYLFRKEGQNVTLSCEQNLNHDAMYWYRQDPGQGLRLIYYSQIVNDFQKGDIAEGYSVSREKKESFPLTVTSAQKNPTAFYLCASKGDRSSYNEQFFGPGTRLTVL.

This chain connects TRBV19 to TRBJ2-1, with 11 bases aligning to TRBD2. This CDR3 contains 17 residues. V lost 0 bases, J lost 4 bases, and 5 bases stayed unmatched. CDR1 is LNHDA, CDR2 SQIVND, per germline (reference sequence). The CDR3 DNA sequence: TGTGCCAGTAGTATAGACCAGGGACTAGCGGAATACAATGAGCAGTTCTTC. Translation: CASSIDQGLAEYNEQFF.

This clone was counted a few times. V gene TRBV4-1 combines with J gene TRBJ1-2; TRBD1 agrees at 8 bases. The CDR3 runs to 15 residues. Trimming at V came to 3 bases and at J to 4 bases, leaving 7 bases not matched to a gene. The germline gives CDR1 MGHRA, CDR2 YSYEKL. CDR3: CASSHRQGALYGYTF. CDR3 bases: TGCGCCAGCAGCCATAGGCAGGGGGCTCTCTATGGCTACACCTTC.

The DNA of the CDR3 is TGTGCCAGCAGCTTTCGGACAGGCTCCTACGAGCAGTACGTC. Translated, it gives CASSFRTGSYEQYV. The chain combines TRBV7-8 with TRBJ2-7; 7 bases align to TRBD1. V was pared by 3 bases and J by 0 bases, with 2 bases of the junction left unmatched. Germline V CDR1 and CDR2: SGHVS, FQNEAQ. This CDR3 spans 14 amino acids.

The gene calls are TRBV9 and TRBJ2-7; no definite D call. Germline values: CDR1 SGDLS, CDR2 YYNGEE. The CDR3 loop spans 14 amino acids. V was shortened by 0 bases and J by 1 base, with 8 bases between the two germline ends. The DNA of the CDR3 is TGTGCCAGCAGCGTAGAGCTGCTATCCTACGAGCAGTACTTC. Its protein is CASSVELLSYEQYF.